This is a list of T cell receptor beta chains from one sample in a study of T cell changes during pregnancy in multiple sclerosis. Only in-frame clones appear in the TCRdb table, and some are missing; sequencing was by immunoSEQ multiplex PCR. The repertoire holds around 84,000 clones, with around 94% as singletons. Sequencing used peripheral blood, obtained in the second trimester of pregnancy. The receptors shown here come from a female donor in good health, enrolled as a control in a pregnancy study. Each CDR3 is given with its conserved first and last residue. Each record gives: V gene, J gene, clone size, D gene, CDR3 protein, CDR3 DNA. A D gene is named only where the DNA matches it firmly. Size values are once, few and many counts, or a class for expanded clones, and some rows have none.

v_gene: TRBV5-1
j_gene: TRBJ1-5
abundance: -
d_gene: TRBD1
CDR3aa: CASSLLPGGGQPQHF
CDR3nt: TGCGCCAGCAGCTTGTTGCCAGGGGGAGGTCAGCCCCAGCATTTT

v_gene: TRBV4-1
j_gene: TRBJ2-1
abundance: -
d_gene: -
CDR3aa: CASSQEVTRYNEQFF
CDR3nt: TGCGCCAGCAGCCAAGAGGTAACTAGATACAATGAGCAGTTCTTC

v_gene: TRBV5-8
j_gene: TRBJ1-1
abundance: -
d_gene: -
CDR3aa: CASTEGGHMNTEAFF
CDR3nt: TGTGCCAGCACCGAAGGCGGACATATGAACACTGAAGCTTTCTTT

v_gene: TRBV19
j_gene: TRBJ1-5
abundance: once
d_gene: -
CDR3aa: CASSTQNSNQPQHF
CDR3nt: TGTGCCAGTAGTACCCAGAATAGCAATCAGCCCCAGCATTTT

v_gene: TRBV10-3
j_gene: TRBJ2-3
abundance: -
d_gene: TRBD2
CDR3aa: CATGLSGRATNTQYF
CDR3nt: TGTGCCACGGGGCTTAGCGGGAGGGCCACGAATACGCAGTATTTT

v_gene: TRBV28
j_gene: TRBJ2-7
abundance: -
d_gene: TRBD1
CDR3aa: CASRIRDRGPSEQYF
CDR3nt: TGTGCCAGCAGAATAAGGGACAGGGGGCCGAGCGAGCAGTACTTC

v_gene: TRBV5-1
j_gene: TRBJ2-5
abundance: -
d_gene: -
CDR3aa: CASSPSGIQETQYF
CDR3nt: TGCGCCAGCAGCCCCTCGGGTATACAAGAGACCCAGTACTTC

v_gene: TRBV5-4
j_gene: TRBJ1-2
abundance: -
d_gene: TRBD1
CDR3aa: CASSLGQGANYGYTF
CDR3nt: TGTGCCAGCAGCTTGGGGCAGGGGGCAAACTATGGCTACACCTTC

v_gene: TRBV16
j_gene: TRBJ2-7
abundance: -
d_gene: TRBD1
CDR3aa: CASSSPGTAYEQYF
CDR3nt: TGTGCCAGCAGCTCCCCCGGGACAGCCTACGAGCAGTACTTC

v_gene: TRBV5-1
j_gene: TRBJ2-5
abundance: -
d_gene: TRBD1
CDR3aa: CASSLYRGIGETQYF
CDR3nt: TGCGCCAGCAGCTTATACAGGGGAATTGGGGAGACCCAGTACTTC

v_gene: TRBV5-1
j_gene: TRBJ2-6
abundance: -
d_gene: TRBD2
CDR3aa: CASSSLTSAGANVLTF
CDR3nt: TGCGCCAGCAGTTCCCTGACTAGCGCTGGGGCCAACGTCCTGACTTTC

v_gene: TRBV2
j_gene: TRBJ2-5
abundance: once
d_gene: -
CDR3aa: CASATRGETQYF
CDR3nt: TGTGCCAGCGCGACTAGGGGCGAGACCCAGTACTTC

v_gene: TRBV5-4
j_gene: TRBJ2-7
abundance: -
d_gene: TRBD2
CDR3aa: CASRGWTSTDYEQYF
CDR3nt: TGTGCCAGCAGGGGTTGGACTAGCACTGACTACGAGCAGTACTTC

v_gene: TRBV19
j_gene: TRBJ2-2
abundance: -
d_gene: TRBD2
CDR3aa: CASSNSGLVSTGELFF
CDR3nt: TGTGCCAGTAGTAACTCGGGACTAGTTTCCACCGGGGAGCTGTTTTTT

v_gene: TRBV15
j_gene: TRBJ1-2
abundance: -
d_gene: -
CDR3aa: CATSRDRQGYGYTF
CDR3nt: TGTGCCACCAGCAGAGATCGGCAGGGATATGGCTACACCTTC

v_gene: TRBV27
j_gene: TRBJ2-4
abundance: -
d_gene: TRBD2
CDR3aa: CASSPGLERNIQYF
CDR3nt: TGTGCCAGCAGTCCGGGACTAGAAAGGAACATTCAGTACTTC